This T cell receptor (beta chain) originates from a study of response to subunit inactivated influenza vaccine. As for this clonotype: The antigen is undetermined.

General study findings and limits: The authors suggested that few new T cells are recruited per seasonal influenza vaccination.

TCRdb re-derived calls from the RT-PCR reads in MiXCR, one entry per CDR3 protein. The repertoire holds about 480,000 distinct CDR3 sequences, with approximately 11% as singletons. The V gene lost 4 bases and the J gene lost 0 bases, with 25 bases spanning the gap. The CDR3 has 20 residues. CDR1 and CDR2 from the germline V gene are SGHAT and FQNNGV. This specimen consisted of PBMCs from blood, obtained roughly 48 days after vaccination. The V gene is TRBV11-2, the J gene TRBJ2-4; D assignment may be TRBD1 or TRBD2 (5 bases each). The receptor was derived from a man aged 45-65 years who received an inactivated influenza vaccine. CDR3 loop: CASSSHGRGRNELAKNIQYF. DNA of the CDR3: TGTGCCAGCAGCTCCCATGGACGGGGCCGCAACGAACTAGCCAAAAACATTCAGTACTTC.